This T cell receptor beta chain emerged from a study of post-analysis software for immune sequencing data. The germline CDR1 and CDR2 sequences are SGHTS and YDEGEE. CDR3 length: 18 amino acids. About this clonotype itself: The antigen remains undetermined.

Incorporated into the TCR beta cDNA libraries were unique molecular identifiers, which served to reduce PCR and sequencing biases. TCRdb re-derived calls from the PCR reads in MiXCR, one entry per CDR3 protein. The sample lists roughly 400,000 distinct CDR3 sequences, roughly 38% occurring once. Study results and caveats: A few TRBV segments, TRBV5-6, TRBV5-1 and TRBV20-1 among them, were found more frequent in patients than controls.

The sequence was obtained from a girl between 2 and 10 years old with multiple sclerosis. Sequencing was carried out using blood. The chain recombines TRBV5-8 with TRBJ2-7, with D possibly being TRBD1 (6 bases). TRBJ2-5 explains the end of the DNA better; the J call may be wrong. The CDR3 DNA follows: TGTGCCAGCAGCTTGATTGTTGTTCAGGACAGCACCGAAGAGACCCAGTACTTC. It translates to CASSLIVVQDSTEETQYF.